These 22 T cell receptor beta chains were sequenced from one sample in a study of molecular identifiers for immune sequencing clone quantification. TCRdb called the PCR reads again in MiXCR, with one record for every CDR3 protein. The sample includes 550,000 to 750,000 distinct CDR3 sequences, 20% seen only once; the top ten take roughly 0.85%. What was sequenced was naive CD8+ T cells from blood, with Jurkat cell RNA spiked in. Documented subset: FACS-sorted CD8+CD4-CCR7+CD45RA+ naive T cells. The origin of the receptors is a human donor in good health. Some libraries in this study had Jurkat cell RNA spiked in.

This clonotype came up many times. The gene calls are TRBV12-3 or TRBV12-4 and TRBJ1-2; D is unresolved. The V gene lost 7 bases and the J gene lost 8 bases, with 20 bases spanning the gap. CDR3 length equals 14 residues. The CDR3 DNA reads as TGTGCCAGCATTAGCTTAAGCGGGCGTAGGGGCTACACCTTC. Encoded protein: CASISLSGRRGYTF.

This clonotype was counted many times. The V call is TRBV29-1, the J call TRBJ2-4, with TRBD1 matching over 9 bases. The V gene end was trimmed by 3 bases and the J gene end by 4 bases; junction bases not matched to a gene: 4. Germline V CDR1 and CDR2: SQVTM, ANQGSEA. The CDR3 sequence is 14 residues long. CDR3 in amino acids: CSVDLGQGKNIQYF. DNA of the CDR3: TGCAGCGTTGATCTCGGACAGGGGAAAAACATTCAGTACTTC.

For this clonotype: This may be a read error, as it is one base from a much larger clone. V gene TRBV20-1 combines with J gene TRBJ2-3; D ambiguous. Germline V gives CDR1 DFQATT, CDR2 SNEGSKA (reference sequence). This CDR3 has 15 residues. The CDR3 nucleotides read TGCAGTGCTAGTTTTCCAGGTCGTAGCACAGATACGCTGTATTTT. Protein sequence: CSASFPGRSTDTLYF.

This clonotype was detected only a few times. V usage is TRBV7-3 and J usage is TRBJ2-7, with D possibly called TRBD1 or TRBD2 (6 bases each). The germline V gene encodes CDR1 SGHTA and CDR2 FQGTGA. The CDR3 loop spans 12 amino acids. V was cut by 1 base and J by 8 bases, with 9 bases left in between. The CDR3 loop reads CASSLMGGQQYF. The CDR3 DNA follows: TGTGCCAGCAGCTTAATGGGGGGCCAGCAGTACTTC.

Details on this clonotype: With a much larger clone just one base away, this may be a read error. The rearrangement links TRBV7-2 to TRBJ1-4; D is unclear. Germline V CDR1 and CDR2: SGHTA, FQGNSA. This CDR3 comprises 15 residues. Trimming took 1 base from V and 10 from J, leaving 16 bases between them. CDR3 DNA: TGTGCCAGCAGCTTAGATAGGGTTTGGGGTGGAAAACTGTTTTTT. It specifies CASSLDRVWGGKLFF.

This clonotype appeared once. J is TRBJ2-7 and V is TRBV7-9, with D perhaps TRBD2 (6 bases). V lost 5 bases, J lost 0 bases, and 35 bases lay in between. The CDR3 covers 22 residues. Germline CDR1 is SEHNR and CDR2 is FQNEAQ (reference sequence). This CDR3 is CASSQKDRSFSPGETSSYEQYF. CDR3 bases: TGTGCCAGCAGCCAAAAAGATCGGTCATTCTCCCCCGGAGAGACTAGCTCCTACGAGCAGTACTTC.

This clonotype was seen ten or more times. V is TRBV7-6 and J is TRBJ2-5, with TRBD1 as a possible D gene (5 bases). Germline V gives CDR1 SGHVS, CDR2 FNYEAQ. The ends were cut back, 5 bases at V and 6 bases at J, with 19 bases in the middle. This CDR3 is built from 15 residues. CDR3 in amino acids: CASSTTRDMGKTQYF. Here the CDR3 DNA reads TGTGCCAGCAGCACAACCAGGGATATGGGGAAGACCCAGTACTTC.

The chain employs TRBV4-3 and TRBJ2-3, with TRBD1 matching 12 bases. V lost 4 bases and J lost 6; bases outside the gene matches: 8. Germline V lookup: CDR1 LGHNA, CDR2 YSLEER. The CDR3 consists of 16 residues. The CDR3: CASSPGTGGLGDTQYF. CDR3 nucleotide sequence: TGCGCCAGCAGCCCGGGGACAGGGGGCTTGGGTGATACGCAGTATTTT.

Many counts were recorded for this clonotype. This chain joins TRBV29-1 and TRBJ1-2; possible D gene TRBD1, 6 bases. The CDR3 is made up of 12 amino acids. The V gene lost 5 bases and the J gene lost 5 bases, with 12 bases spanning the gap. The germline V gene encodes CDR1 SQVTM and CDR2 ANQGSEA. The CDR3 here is CSVKTGKYGYTF. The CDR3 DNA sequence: TGCAGCGTTAAAACAGGGAAATATGGCTACACCTTC.

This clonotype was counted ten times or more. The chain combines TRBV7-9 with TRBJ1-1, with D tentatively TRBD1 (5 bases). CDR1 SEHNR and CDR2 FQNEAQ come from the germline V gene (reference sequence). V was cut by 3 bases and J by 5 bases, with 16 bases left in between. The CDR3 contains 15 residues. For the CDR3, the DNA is TGTGCCAGCAGCTTTGGAGGGGCCCCGGGGACTGAAGCTTTCTTT. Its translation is CASSFGGAPGTEAFF. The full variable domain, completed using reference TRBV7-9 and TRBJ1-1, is DTGVSQNPRHKITKRGQNVTFRCDPISEHNRLYWYRQTLGQGPEFLTYFQNEAQLEKSRLLSDRFSAERPKGSFSTLEIQRTEQGDSAMYLCASSFGGAPGTEAFFGQGTRLTVV.

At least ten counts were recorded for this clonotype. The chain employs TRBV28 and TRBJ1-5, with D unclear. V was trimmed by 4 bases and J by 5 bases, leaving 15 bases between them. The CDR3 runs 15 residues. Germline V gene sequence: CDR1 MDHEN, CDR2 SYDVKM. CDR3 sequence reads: CASSWAITPYQPQHF. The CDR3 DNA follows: TGTGCCAGCAGTTGGGCCATTACCCCCTATCAGCCCCAGCATTTT.

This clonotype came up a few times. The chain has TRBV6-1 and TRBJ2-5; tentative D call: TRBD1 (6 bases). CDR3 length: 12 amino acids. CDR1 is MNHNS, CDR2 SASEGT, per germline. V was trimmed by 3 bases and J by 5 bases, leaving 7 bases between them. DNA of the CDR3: TGTGCCAGCAGTGAGAGGGGGGAGACCCAGTACTTC. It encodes CASSERGETQYF.

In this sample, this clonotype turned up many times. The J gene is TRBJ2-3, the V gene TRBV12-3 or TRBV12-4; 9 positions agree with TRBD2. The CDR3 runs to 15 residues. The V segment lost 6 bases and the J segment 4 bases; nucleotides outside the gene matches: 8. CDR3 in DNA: TGTGCCAGCAGCTGGGAGCGGGAGGAGGCAGATACGCAGTATTTT. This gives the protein CASSWEREEADTQYF.

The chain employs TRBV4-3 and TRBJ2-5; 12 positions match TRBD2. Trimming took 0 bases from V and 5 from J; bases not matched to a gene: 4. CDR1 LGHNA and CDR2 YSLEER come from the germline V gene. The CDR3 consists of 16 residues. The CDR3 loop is CASSQELAGGLETQYF. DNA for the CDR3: TGCGCCAGCAGCCAAGAGCTAGCGGGAGGGTTGGAGACCCAGTACTTC.

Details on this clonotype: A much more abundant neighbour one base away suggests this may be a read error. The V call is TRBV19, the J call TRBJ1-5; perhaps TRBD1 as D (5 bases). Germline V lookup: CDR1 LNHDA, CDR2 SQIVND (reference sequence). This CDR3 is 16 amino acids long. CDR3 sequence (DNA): TGTGCCAGTAGTATAGATGAGTGGCGGGGCAATCAGCCCCGGCATTTT. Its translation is CASSIDEWRGNQPRHF.

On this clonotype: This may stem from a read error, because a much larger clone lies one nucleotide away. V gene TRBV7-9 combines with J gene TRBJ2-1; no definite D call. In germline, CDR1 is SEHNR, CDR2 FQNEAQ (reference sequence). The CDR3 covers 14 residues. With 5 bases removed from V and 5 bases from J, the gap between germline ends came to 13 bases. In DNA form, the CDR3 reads TGTGCCAGCAGCGCCCTCGGAGCCGACAATGAGCAGTTCTTC. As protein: CASSALGADNEQFF.

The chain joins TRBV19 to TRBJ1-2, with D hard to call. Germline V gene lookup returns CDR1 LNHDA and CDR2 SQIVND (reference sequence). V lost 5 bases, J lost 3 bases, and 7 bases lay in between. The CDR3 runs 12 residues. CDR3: CASSWSDYGYTF. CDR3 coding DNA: TGTGCCAGTAGTTGGTCGGACTATGGCTACACCTTC.

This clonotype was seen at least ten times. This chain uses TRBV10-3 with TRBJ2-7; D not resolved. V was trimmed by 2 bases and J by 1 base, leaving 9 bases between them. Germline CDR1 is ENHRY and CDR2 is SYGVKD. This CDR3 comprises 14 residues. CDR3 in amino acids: CAISEAGLSYEQYF. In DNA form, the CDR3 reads TGTGCCATCAGTGAGGCAGGTTTATCCTACGAGCAGTACTTC.

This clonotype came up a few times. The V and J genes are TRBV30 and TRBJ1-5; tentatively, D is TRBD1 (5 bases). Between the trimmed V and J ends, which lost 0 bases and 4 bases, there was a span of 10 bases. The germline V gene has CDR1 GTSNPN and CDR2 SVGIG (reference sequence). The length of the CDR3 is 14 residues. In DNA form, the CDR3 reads TGTGCCTGGAGTGTACTAGGGGCAAATCAGCCCCAGCATTTT. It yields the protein CAWSVLGANQPQHF.

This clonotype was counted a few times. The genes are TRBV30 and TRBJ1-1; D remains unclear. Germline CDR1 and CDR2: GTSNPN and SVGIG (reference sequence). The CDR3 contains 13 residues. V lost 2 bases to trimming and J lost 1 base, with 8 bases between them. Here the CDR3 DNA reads TGTGCCTGGAGTTTCCACTCGAACACTGAAGCTTTCTTT. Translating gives CAWSFHSNTEAFF.

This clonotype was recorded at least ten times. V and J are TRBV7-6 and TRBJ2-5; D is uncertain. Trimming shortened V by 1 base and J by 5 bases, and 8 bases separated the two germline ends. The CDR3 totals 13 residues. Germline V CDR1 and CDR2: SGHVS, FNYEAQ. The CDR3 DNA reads TGTGCCAGCAGCTTAGGGGGTACTGAGACCCAGTACTTC. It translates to CASSLGGTETQYF.

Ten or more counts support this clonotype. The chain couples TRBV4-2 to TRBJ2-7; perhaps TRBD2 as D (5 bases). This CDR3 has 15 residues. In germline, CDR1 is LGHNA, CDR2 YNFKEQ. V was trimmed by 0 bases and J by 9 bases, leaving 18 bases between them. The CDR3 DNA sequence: TGTGCCAGCAGCCAAGATAACGGCGGGTACGTCGGGCAGTACTTC. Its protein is CASSQDNGGYVGQYF.